A selection of T cell receptor beta chains follows, all from one sample in a study of beta chain features in type 1 diabetes. TCRdb's copy holds only in-frame clones and misses some; the assay was immunoSEQ multiplex PCR. The sample records about 140,000 clones, 9.5% to 10% being singletons. The specimen sequenced was central memory CD4+ T cells from blood. All receptors come from a woman in her thirties or forties in good health. The CDR3 runs from the conserved cysteine through the conserved F or W. A D gene is named only where the DNA matches it firmly. Clone size is not always given. Where it is, it says once, few, many or a class for expanded clones.

J | V | D | size | DNA | CDR3
TRBJ2-2 | TRBV29-1 | NA | few | TGCAGCGTCCCTAGGATGGGGAACACCGGGGAGCTGTTTTTT | CSVPRMGNTGELFF
TRBJ1-5 | TRBV7-8 | NA | few | TGTGCCAGCAGCTTAGGGGGGGGAGGACACCAGCCCCAGCATTTT | CASSLGGGGHQPQHF
TRBJ2-1 | TRBV14 | NA | many | TGTGCCAGCAGCCCATTTGGACAGTACAATGAGCAGTTCTTC | CASSPFGQYNEQFF
TRBJ2-5 | TRBV7-9 | TRBD2 | few | TGTGCCAGCAGCTCTTCGGGGGGGGAGACCCAGTACTTC | CASSSSGGETQYF
TRBJ2-5 | TRBV7-2 | NA | few | TGTGCCAGCAGCTTAGCGCGGGAGACCCAGTACTTC | CASSLARETQYF
TRBJ1-6 | TRBV27 | NA | NA | TGTGCCAGCAGCCTCACGGGTTCCAATAATTCACCCCTCCACTTT | CASSLTGSNNSPLHF
TRBJ2-3 | TRBV9 | NA | few | TGTGCCAGCAGCGTGTCCGCAGAAGATACGCAGTATTTT | CASSVSAEDTQYF
TRBJ2-3 | TRBV7-2 | NA | few | TGTGCCAGCAGCCCACCGCCAGGGACAGATACGCAGTATTTT | CASSPPPGTDTQYF
TRBJ1-1 | TRBV6-5 | NA | NA | TGTGCCATCGGACAAATTGAAGCTTTCTTT | CAIGQIEAFF
TRBJ1-2 | TRBV7-8 | NA | few | TGTGCCAGCAGCACAGACGTGGGTTGGTATGGCTACACCTTC | CASSTDVGWYGYTF
TRBJ2-7 | TRBV5-1 | TRBD1 | few | TGCGCCAGCAGCTTGGGGTCGGTCGGACAGGGCACCGGCGAGCAGTACTTC | CASSLGSVGQGTGEQYF
TRBJ1-1 | TRBV4-1 | NA | few | TGCGCCAGCGACTTAGTAGGAGGGTCTACCGTCTTCTTGAACACTGAAGCTTTCTTT | CASDLVGGSTVFLNTEAFF
TRBJ2-2 | TRBV5-1 | TRBD1 | many | TGCGCCAGCCGCTCACAGGGGACCACCGGGGAGCTGTTTTTT | CASRSQGTTGELFF
TRBJ1-5 | TRBV2 | TRBD1 | few | TGTGCCAGCAGAGCGGACAGGGGCGGTCAGCCCCAGCATTTT | CASRADRGGQPQHF
TRBJ1-1 | TRBV5-1 | NA | few | TGCGCCAGCAGCCTGACAGGTGGGACGGGAGGCACTGAAGCTTTCTTT | CASSLTGGTGGTEAFF
TRBJ1-1 | TRBV5-1 | NA | NA | TGCGCCAGCAGTATTGGGGCTTCCAACACTGAAGCTTTCTTT | CASSIGASNTEAFF
TRBJ2-3 | TRBV27 | TRBD1 | few | TGTGCCAGCAGTCCACGGACAGGGATTCCAGATACGCAGTATTTT | CASSPRTGIPDTQYF
TRBJ1-5 | TRBV20-1 | TRBD1 | few | TGCAGTGCTGAGCGGGGACAGGTGCCTATTTTT | CSAERGQVPIF
TRBJ1-1 | TRBV12-5 | NA | NA | TGTGCTAGTGGTTCTCGGACAACCGCTGAAGCTTTCTTT | CASGSRTTAEAFF
TRBJ2-2 | TRBV5-1 | TRBD1 | few | TGCGCCAGCATCCGGGACAGGGCGAACACCGGGGAGCTGTTTTTT | CASIRDRANTGELFF
TRBJ2-5 | TRBV5-1 | NA | few | TGCGCCAGCAGCTTGACCGTACGGGAGACCCAGTACTTC | CASSLTVRETQYF
TRBJ2-7 | TRBV10-1 | NA | once | TGCGCCAGCAGTGATCAGGGCTACGAGCAGTACTTC | CASSDQGYEQYF
TRBJ1-4 | TRBV10-3 | NA | few | TGTGCCATCAGTGGATCCCTTACAGGGCTCGAAAAACTGTTTTTT | CAISGSLTGLEKLFF
TRBJ1-1 | TRBV29-1 | TRBD1 | few | TGCAGCGTTTTGGGGGGACAGGGGATGAACACTGAAGCTTTCTTT | CSVLGGQGMNTEAFF
TRBJ2-3 | TRBV11-2 | NA | NA | TGTGCCGGGGACAATGGGGGCGATACGCAGTATTTT | CAGDNGGDTQYF
TRBJ2-7 | TRBV4-3 | TRBD2 | NA | TGCGCCAGCAGCCAATTTCGACTAGCGGGGTCCTACGAGCAGTACTTC | CASSQFRLAGSYEQYF
TRBJ2-7 | TRBV7-8 | NA | NA | TGTGCCAGCAGCTCCTTAGTGGTGGCCTACGAGCAGTACTTC | CASSSLVVAYEQYF
TRBJ1-5 | TRBV19 | TRBD1 | few | TGTGCCAGTAGTAGGACAGGGAGTCAGCCCCAGCATTTT | CASSRTGSQPQHF
TRBJ1-2 | TRBV6-5 | NA | NA | TGTGCCACCTCGGGAGTACCTTATGGCTACACCTTC | CATSGVPYGYTF
TRBJ1-1 | TRBV19 | TRBD1 | NA | TGTGCCAGTAGTTCTGGGACAGTGGGTCCCCACACTGAAGCTTTCTTT | CASSSGTVGPHTEAFF
TRBJ2-7 | TRBV5-1 | TRBD1 | few | TGCGCCAGCAGCTTGGAGACAGGGCTGGCCGAGCAGTACTTC | CASSLETGLAEQYF
TRBJ2-3 | TRBV4-3 | TRBD2 | few | TGCGCCAGCAGCCCAGAGGGACTAGCGGGGGTGGCAGATACGCAGTATTTT | CASSPEGLAGVADTQYF
TRBJ2-7 | TRBV6-6 | NA | few | TGTGCCAGCACCCATAGCACTCCGTCGGGGGAGCAGTACTTC | CASTHSTPSGEQYF
TRBJ2-1 | TRBV4-2 | NA | many | TGTGCCAGCAGATCAGAGGGACATTGGGAGCAGTTCTTC | CASRSEGHWEQFF
TRBJ1-1 | TRBV6-5 | NA | NA | TGTGCCAGCAGCTATACGGACAGCCTGAACACTGAAGCTTTCTTT | CASSYTDSLNTEAFF
TRBJ2-5 | TRBV2 | TRBD1 | NA | TGTGCCAGCAGTGAGGACAGGGGGAGCTACCAAGAGACCCAGTACTTC | CASSEDRGSYQETQYF
TRBJ1-2 | TRBV18 | NA | few | TGTGCCAGCTCACCTTTGGGGTCGGCCGGGGAAGGCTACACCTTC | CASSPLGSAGEGYTF
TRBJ2-5 | TRBV29-1 | TRBD2 | NA | TGCAGCGCCGGTTGGGGAGGGGAGACCCAGTACTTC | CSAGWGGETQYF
TRBJ2-5 | TRBV18 | NA | few | TGTGCCAGCTCACCCAAGAGGGAGACCCAGTACTTC | CASSPKRETQYF
TRBJ2-3 | TRBV12-5 | NA | many | TGTGCTAGTGGTTGGTCCCTCCGGGATACGCAGTATTTT | CASGWSLRDTQYF
TRBJ1-1 | TRBV10-3 | NA | NA | TGTGCCATCAGCAGGGACGCAGGGAGGGTCACTGAAGCTTTCTTT | CAISRDAGRVTEAFF
TRBJ1-1 | TRBV5-1 | TRBD1 | many | TGCGCCAGCAGCCCGACAGGGGAAACTGAAGCTTTCTTT | CASSPTGETEAFF
TRBJ2-3 | TRBV7-2 | NA | few | TGTGCCAGCAGCTTAGACCCTAGGGCGGGCTCTCAAAGCACAGATACGCAGTATTTT | CASSLDPRAGSQSTDTQYF
TRBJ1-2 | TRBV10-2 | NA | NA | TGCGCCAGCAGTCCCCAGGTCCTCCTATTGGACTATGGCTACACCTTC | CASSPQVLLLDYGYTF
TRBJ1-4 | TRBV4-3 | TRBD1 | once | TGCGCCAGCAGCCAAGAAAGGACAGGGACAGCAACTAATGAAAAACTGTTTTTT | CASSQERTGTATNEKLFF